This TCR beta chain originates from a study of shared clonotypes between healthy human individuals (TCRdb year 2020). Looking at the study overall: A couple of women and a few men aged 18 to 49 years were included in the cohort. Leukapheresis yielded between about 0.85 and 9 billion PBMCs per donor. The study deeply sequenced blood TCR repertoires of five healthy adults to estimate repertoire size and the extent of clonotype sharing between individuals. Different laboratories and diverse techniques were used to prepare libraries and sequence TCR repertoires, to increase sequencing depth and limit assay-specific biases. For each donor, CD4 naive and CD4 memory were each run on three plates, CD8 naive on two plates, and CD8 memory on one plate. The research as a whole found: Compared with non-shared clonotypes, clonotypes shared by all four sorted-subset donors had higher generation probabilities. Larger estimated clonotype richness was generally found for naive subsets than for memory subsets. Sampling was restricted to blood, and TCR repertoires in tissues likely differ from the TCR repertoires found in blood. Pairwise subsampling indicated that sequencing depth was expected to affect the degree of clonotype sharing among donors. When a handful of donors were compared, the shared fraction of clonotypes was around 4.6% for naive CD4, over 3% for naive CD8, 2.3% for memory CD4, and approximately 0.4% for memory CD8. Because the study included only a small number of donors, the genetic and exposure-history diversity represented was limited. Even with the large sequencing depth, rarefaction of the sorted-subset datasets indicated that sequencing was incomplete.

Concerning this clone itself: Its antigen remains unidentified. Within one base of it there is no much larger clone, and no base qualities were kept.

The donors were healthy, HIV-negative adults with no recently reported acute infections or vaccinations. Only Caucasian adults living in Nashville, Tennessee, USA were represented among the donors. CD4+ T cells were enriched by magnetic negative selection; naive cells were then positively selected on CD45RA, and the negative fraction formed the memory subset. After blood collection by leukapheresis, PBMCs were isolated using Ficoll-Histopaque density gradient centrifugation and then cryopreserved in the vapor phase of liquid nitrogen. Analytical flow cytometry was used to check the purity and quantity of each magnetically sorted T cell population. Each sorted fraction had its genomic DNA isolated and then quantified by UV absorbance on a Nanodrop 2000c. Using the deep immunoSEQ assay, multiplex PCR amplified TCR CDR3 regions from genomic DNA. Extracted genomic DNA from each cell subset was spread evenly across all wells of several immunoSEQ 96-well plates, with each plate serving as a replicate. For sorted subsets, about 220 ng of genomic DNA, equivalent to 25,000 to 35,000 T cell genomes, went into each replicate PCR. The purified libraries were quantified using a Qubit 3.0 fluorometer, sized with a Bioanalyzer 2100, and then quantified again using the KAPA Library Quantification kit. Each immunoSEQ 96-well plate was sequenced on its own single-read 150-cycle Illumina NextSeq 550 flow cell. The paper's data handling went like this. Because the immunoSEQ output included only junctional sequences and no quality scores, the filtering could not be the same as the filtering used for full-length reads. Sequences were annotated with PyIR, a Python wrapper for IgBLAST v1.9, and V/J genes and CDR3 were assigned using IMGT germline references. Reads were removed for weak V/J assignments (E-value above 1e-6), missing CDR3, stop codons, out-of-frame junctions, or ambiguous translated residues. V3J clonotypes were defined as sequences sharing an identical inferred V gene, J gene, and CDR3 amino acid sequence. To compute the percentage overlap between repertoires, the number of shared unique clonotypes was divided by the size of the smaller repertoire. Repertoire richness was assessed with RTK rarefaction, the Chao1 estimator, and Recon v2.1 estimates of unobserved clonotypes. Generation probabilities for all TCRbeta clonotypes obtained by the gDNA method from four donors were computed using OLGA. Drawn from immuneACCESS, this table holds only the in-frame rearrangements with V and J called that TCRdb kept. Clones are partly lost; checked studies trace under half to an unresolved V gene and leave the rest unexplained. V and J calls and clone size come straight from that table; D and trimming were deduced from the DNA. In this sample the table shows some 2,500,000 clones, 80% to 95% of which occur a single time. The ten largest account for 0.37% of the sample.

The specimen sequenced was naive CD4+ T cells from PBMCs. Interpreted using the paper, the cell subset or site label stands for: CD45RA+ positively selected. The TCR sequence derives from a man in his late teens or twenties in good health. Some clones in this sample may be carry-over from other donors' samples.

DNA sequence: TGTGCCAGCAGCCAGGGACAGGGGTACACTGAAGCTTTCTTT. This is translated as CASSQGQGYTEAFF. The rearranged segments are TRBV4-2 and TRBJ1-1; TRBD1 matches 10 bases in the middle. The CDR3, from cysteine to phenylalanine, totals 14 residues. Only CDR3 DNA remains: 42 bases, in frame from the first base. Trimming removed 3 bases from V and 3 bases from J; the gene matches leave 1 base unexplained. From the germline V gene, CDR1 is LGHNA and CDR2 is YNFKEQ.